This TCR beta chain came from a study of blood T cell repertoires in COVID-19 (dated by TCRdb to about 2020). At the level of the whole study: Samples covering the acute and convalescent phases of COVID-19 were provided by collaborators in the United States, Italy and Spain. The material from the prospective study consisted of cDNA or gDNA derived from T cells, B-cell-depleted T cells, or PBMCs. Deeply sampled blood TCRbeta repertoires from subjects exposed to, actively infected with, or recovered from COVID-19 were included in the dataset. A freely available public database, intended as a resource for researchers studying the immune response to SARS-CoV-2, is where the repertoires were released. Samples came from the ongoing ImmuneRACE study (first 160 participants) plus 1,254 subjects from 6 global collaborators. A de-identified subject ID, COVID-19 status, age in years and sex were almost always included in the sample metadata. Where available, HLA class I and class II types were obtained from metadata supplied by the sample provider rather than from assay-based typing.

Each collaborating institution followed its own protocols to collect whole blood in K2EDTA tubes. For TCRbeta analysis, collaborators shipped samples as frozen whole blood, isolated PBMCs, or DNA extracted from either of those sample types. TCRbeta CDR3 regions were amplified from genomic DNA by means of the immunoSEQ Assay, a bias-controlled multiplex PCR. The original pipeline was this. Within the assay, amplification of reference gene primers was used to estimate how many nucleated cells each sample contained. To quantify the absolute abundance of each unique TCRbeta CDR3 rearrangement, sequence reads were collapsed and filtered. Productive Simpson clonality was computed per sample as the square root of Simpson's diversity index over productive rearrangements. TCRdb re-hosts the immuneACCESS table, in-frame sequences only. Its copies lack some clones; in the studies checked, an unresolved V gene accounts for under half of them, and the cause for the rest is not known. V and J calls and clone size are given by that table; D and trimming were obtained from the DNA. Counted in this sample were about 73,000 clones; about 92% of them appeared once. Clones ranked in the top ten supply 15% to 20% of the sample.

Taken from cysteine to phenylalanine, the CDR3 has 16 residues. Kept here is only the CDR3 DNA, which spans 48 bases and is read in frame from base 1. The V and J ends are trimmed by 6 bases and 0 bases, leaving 15 bases between them. CDR1 KGHSH and CDR2 LQKENI are derived from the germline V gene. What the authors observed across the whole study: The quantity of clinical and demographic metadata differed by source and by participant and was supplied without curation.

To note about this clone: What this receptor recognizes is not known. There are no base qualities to consult, and no much larger clone falls within one base.

Sequenced: peripheral blood. Recombination joined TRBV18 with TRBJ2-1, with TRBD2 as a weak D call on 5 bases. The sequence was obtained from an elderly woman with active or convalescent COVID-19. The CDR3 here reads CASSETVGSSYNEQFF. The sequenced DNA is TGTGCCAGCTCGGAAACAGTGGGGAGCTCCTACAATGAGCAGTTCTTC.